This T cell receptor (beta chain) was found in a study of control samples from healthy donors and cancer patients. Sequencing used immunoSEQ multiplex PCR; TCRdb keeps in-frame clones, though not all of them. The table lists nearly 200,000 clones, about 90% of them singletons. The V and J ends lost 6 bases and 2 bases respectively, with 7 bases between them. This CDR3 contains 12 residues. CDR1 KGHSH and CDR2 LQKENI come from the germline V gene. The sequence derives from a man aged 25 to 40 in good health. The sequenced sample was blood. V and J are TRBV18 and TRBJ1-2; D not certain. The CDR3 DNA reads TGTGCCAGCTCCAGCGGCAACTATGGCTACACCTTC. This gives the protein CASSSGNYGYTF.